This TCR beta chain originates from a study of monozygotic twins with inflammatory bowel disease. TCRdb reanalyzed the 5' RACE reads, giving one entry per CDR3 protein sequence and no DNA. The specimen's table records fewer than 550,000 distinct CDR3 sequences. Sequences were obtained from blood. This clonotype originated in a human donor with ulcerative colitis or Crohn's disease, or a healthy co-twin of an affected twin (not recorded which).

The CDR3 reads CASSHGPGNQPQHF. The genes are TRBV6-6 and TRBJ1-5; lacking DNA, the TRBD1 call made by TCRdb goes unchecked. The CDR3 runs 14 residues. Germline V gene sequence: CDR1 MNHNY, CDR2 SVGAGI (reference sequence).